A selection of T cell receptor beta chains follows, all from one sample in a study of breast tumors, draining lymph nodes, adjacent tissues. TCRdb ran MiXCR on the multiplex PCR reads and lists one entry per CDR3 protein. The sample holds approximately 90,000 distinct CDR3 sequences, approximately 29% seen once. Sequencing was carried out using axillary lymph node tissue. The source is a female donor with breast cancer. Some clones in this sample may be carry-over from other donors' samples. CDR3s include the opening cysteine and the closing phenylalanine or tryptophan. A D gene is named only where the DNA matches it firmly. The listing skips clone size in some rows; elsewhere it reads once, few, many or a size class.

V gene	clone size	J gene	D gene	CDR3 DNA	CDR3 protein
TRBV5-6	many	TRBJ2-7	NA	TGTGCCAGCAGCTTGGTCGGACAACCCTTGAGCTCCTACGAGCAGTACTTC	CASSLVGQPLSSYEQYF
TRBV28	NA	TRBJ2-1	NA	TGTGCCAGCAGAATAGCTCTGAGCTCCTACAATGAGCAGTTCTTC	CASRIALSSYNEQFF
TRBV7-9	many	TRBJ1-2	NA	TGTGCCAGCAGCTTAGACGGGCGGGGCTACTATGGCTACACCTTC	CASSLDGRGYYGYTF
TRBV25-1	many	TRBJ1-5	TRBD1	TGTGCCAGCAGTGAAGGGACAGGGATCAATCAGCCCCAGCATTTT	CASSEGTGINQPQHF
TRBV28	few	TRBJ1-5	NA	TGTGCCAGCAGTTTACATACAGGGAATCAGCCCCAGCATTTT	CASSLHTGNQPQHF
TRBV5-4	NA	TRBJ2-7	NA	TGTGCCAGCAGCTTGATGTTGCTGGGACCGAGCTCCTACGAGCAGTACTTC	CASSLMLLGPSSYEQYF
TRBV5-1	NA	TRBJ1-1	NA	TGCGCCAGCAGCTTATCGACAGACACTGAAGCTTTCTTT	CASSLSTDTEAFF
TRBV2	many	TRBJ2-3	NA	TGTGCCAGCACTTCCACAGATACGCAGTATTTT	CASTSTDTQYF
TRBV14	NA	TRBJ2-2	TRBD2	TGTGCCAGCAGCCGGGAGTCTCTAGCGGCTTACACCGGGGAGCTGTTTTTT	CASSRESLAAYTGELFF
TRBV18	NA	TRBJ1-1	NA	TGTGCCAGCTCACTTTATACCGGGGGGGGCGTGAACACTGAAGCTTTCTTT	CASSLYTGGGVNTEAFF
TRBV7-3	once	TRBJ2-5	TRBD2	TGTGCCAGCAGCTCTCTAGCGGGAGCCCACGAGACCCAGTACTTC	CASSSLAGAHETQYF
TRBV2	NA	TRBJ2-2	NA	TGTGCCAGCAGTGTAGTCGCCGGGGAGCTGTTTTTT	CASSVVAGELFF